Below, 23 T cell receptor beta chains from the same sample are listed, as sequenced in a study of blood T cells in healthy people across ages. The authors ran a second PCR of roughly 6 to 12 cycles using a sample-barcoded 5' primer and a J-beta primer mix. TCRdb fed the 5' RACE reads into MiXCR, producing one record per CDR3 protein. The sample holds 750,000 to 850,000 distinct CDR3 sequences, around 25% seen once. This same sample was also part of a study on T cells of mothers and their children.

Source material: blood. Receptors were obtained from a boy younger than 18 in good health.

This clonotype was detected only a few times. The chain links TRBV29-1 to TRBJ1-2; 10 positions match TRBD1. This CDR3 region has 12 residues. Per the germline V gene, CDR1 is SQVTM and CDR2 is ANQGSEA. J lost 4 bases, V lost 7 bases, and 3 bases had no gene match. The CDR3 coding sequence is TGCAGCGCTGGGACAGGGGTCTATGGCTACACCTTC. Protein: CSAGTGVYGYTF.

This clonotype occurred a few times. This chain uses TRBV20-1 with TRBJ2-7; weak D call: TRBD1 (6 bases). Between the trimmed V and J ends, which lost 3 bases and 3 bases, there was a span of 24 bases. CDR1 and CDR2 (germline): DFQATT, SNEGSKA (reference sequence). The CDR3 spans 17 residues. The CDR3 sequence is CSARGAGVGRRNYEQYF. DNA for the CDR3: TGCAGTGCTAGGGGGGCCGGCGTAGGACGGCGAAACTACGAGCAGTACTTC.

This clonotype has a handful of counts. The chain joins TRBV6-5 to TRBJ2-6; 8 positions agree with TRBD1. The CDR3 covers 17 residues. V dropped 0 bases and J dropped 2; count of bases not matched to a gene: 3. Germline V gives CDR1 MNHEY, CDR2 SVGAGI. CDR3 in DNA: TGTGCCAGCAGTTACTCGGACAGGGAAGCTGGGGCCAACGTCCTGACTTTC. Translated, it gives CASSYSDREAGANVLTF.

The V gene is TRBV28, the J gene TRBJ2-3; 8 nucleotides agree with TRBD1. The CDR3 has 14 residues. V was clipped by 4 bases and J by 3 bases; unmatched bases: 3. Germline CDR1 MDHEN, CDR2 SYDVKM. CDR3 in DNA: TGTGCCAGCAGTTCGGACAGGGAGACAGATACGCAGTATTTT. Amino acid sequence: CASSSDRETDTQYF.

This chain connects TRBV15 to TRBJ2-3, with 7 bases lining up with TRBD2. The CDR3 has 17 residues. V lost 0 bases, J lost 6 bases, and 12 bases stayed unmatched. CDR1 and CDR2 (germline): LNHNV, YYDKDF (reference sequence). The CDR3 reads CATSRDRRTSSLDTQYF. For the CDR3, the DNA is TGTGCCACCAGCAGAGATAGGAGGACTAGTTCGCTTGATACGCAGTATTTT.

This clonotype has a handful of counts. The CDR3 DNA reads as TGTGCCACCAGAGAGGACAGGGAGGCCAAAAACATTCAGTACTTC. Amino acids: CATREDREAKNIQYF. This rearrangement joins TRBV15 to TRBJ2-4, with 8 nucleotides matching TRBD1. The trim removed 6 bases at V and 1 base at J, leaving 5 bases unmatched. The CDR3 contains 15 residues. In germline, CDR1 is LNHNV, CDR2 YYDKDF (reference sequence).

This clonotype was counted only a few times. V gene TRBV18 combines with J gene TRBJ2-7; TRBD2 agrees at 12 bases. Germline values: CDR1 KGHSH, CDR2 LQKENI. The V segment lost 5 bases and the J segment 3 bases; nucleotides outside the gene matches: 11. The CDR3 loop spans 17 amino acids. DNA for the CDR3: TGTGCCAGCTCAACGACTAGCGGGAGTTCCTCCTACTACGAGCAGTACTTC. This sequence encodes CASSTTSGSSSYYEQYF.

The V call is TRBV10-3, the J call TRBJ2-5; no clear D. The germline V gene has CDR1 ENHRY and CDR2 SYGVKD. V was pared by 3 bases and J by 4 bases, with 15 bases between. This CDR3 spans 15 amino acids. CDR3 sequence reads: CAISEIASTGETQYF. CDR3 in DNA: TGTGCCATCAGTGAAATAGCCTCCACGGGAGAGACCCAGTACTTC.

The CDR3 nucleotides are TGTGCCAGCAGCCCAATTCGTAGAAACATTCAGTACTTC. Translating gives CASSPIRRNIQYF. The rearrangement uses TRBV7-9 and TRBJ2-4; D not resolved. V was shortened by 5 bases and J by 6 bases, with 11 bases between the two germline ends. Germline V lookup: CDR1 SEHNR, CDR2 FQNEAQ (reference sequence). CDR3 length: 13 amino acids.

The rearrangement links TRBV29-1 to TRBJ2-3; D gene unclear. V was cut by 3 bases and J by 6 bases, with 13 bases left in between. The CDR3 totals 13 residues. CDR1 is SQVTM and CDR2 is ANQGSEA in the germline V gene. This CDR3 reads CSVDPLIGDTQYF. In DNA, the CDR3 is TGCAGCGTTGATCCCCTGATAGGGGATACGCAGTATTTT.

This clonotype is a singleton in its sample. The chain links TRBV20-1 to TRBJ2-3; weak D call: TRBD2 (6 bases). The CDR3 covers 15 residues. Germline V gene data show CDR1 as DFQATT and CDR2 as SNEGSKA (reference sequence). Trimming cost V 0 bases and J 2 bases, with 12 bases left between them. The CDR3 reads CSARDLLANTDTQYF. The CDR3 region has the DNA TGCAGTGCTAGAGATCTACTAGCTAACACAGATACGCAGTATTTT.

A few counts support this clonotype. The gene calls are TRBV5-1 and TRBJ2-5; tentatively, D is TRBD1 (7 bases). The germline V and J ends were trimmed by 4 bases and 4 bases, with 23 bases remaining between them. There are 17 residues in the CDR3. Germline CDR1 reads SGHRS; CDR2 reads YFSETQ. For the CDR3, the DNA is TGCGCCAGCAGCGAACCCGGGCAGGGGGGTCTTCGAGAGACCCAGTACTTC. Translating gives CASSEPGQGGLRETQYF.

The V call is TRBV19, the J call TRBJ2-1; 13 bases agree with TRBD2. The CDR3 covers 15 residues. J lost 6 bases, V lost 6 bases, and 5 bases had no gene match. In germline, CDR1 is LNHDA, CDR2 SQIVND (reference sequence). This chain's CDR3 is CASRRGLAGSNEQFF. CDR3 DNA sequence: TGTGCCAGTAGAAGGGGACTAGCGGGAAGCAATGAGCAGTTCTTC.

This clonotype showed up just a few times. The CDR3 bases are TGTGCCAGCAGTTTGGAGGGGGCATGGAGCAATCAGCCCCAGCATTTT. Its translation: CASSLEGAWSNQPQHF. This chain joins TRBV28 and TRBJ1-5; 7 nucleotides line up with TRBD1. Germline V CDR1 and CDR2: MDHEN, SYDVKM. The CDR3 length is 16 residues. Trimming at V came to 3 bases and at J to 1 base, leaving 6 bases not matched to a gene.

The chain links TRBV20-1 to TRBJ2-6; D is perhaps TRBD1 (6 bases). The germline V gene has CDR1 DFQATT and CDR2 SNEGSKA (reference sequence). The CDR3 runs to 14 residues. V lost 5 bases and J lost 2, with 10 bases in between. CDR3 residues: CSAPRQAGANVLTF. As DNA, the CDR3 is TGCAGTGCTCCGCGACAGGCTGGGGCCAACGTCCTGACTTTC.

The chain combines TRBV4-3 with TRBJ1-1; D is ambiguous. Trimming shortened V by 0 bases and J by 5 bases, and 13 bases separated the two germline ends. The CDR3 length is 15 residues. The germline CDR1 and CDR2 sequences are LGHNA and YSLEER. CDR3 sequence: CASSQDPGGETEAFF. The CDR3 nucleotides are TGCGCCAGCAGCCAAGACCCCGGAGGAGAAACTGAAGCTTTCTTT.

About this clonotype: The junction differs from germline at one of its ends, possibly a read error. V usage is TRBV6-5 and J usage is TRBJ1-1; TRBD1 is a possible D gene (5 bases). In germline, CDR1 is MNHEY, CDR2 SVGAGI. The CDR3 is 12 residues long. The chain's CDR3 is CASRNRNTGAFF. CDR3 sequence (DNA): TGTGCCAGCAGAAACAGGAACACTGGAGCTTTCTTT.

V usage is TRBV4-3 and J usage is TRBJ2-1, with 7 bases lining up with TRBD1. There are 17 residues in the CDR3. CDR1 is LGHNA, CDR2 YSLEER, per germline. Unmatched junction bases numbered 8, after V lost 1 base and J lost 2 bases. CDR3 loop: CASSQGRQGKAYNEQFF. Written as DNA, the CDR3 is TGCGCCAGCAGCCAAGGCCGACAGGGAAAGGCCTACAATGAGCAGTTCTTC.

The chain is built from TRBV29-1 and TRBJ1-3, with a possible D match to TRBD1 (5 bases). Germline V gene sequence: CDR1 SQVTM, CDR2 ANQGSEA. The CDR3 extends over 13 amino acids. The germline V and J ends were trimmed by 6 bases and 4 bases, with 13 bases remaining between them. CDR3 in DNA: TGCAGCGTCGGGGGGTTTGTAGGAAACACCATATATTTT. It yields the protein CSVGGFVGNTIYF.

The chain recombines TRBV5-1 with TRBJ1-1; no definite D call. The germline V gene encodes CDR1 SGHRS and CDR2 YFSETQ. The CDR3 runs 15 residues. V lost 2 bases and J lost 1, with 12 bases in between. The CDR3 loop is CASSFDGAGNTEAFF. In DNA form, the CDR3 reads TGCGCCAGCAGCTTCGACGGCGCAGGGAACACTGAAGCTTTCTTT.

CDR3 in amino acids: CASSQHSQQPFYEQYF. DNA for the CDR3: TGTGCCAGCAGCCAACATTCACAGCAGCCTTTCTACGAGCAGTACTTC. The rearrangement links TRBV14 to TRBJ2-7, with D uncertain. V lost 2 bases and J 3 bases, leaving 17 bases between the germline ends. This CDR3 is built from 16 residues. Germline V gives CDR1 SGHDN, CDR2 FVKESK.

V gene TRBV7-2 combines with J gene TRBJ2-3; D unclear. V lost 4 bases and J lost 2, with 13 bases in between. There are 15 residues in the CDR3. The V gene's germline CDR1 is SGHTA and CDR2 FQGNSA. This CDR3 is CASSYRDGSTDTQYF. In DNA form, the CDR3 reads TGTGCCAGCAGCTACCGTGACGGTTCCACAGATACGCAGTATTTT.

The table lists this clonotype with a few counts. CDR3 coding DNA: TGTGCCATCAGTGACGGGATGAACACTGAAGCTTTCTTT. This encodes CAISDGMNTEAFF. The chain is built from TRBV10-3 and TRBJ1-1; no firm D call. Germline V gene sequence: CDR1 ENHRY, CDR2 SYGVKD. The length of the CDR3 is 13 residues. The V gene lost 3 bases and the J gene lost 0 bases, with 5 bases spanning the gap.